This T cell receptor beta chain is drawn from a study of cytomegalovirus exposure and HLA in healthy donors. PCR used 60 Vbeta primers and 13 Jbeta primers. Assay: immunoSEQ multiplex PCR; the TCRdb copy retains only in-frame clones and omits some. This table holds tens of thousands of clones, about 81% found once. CDR3 length equals 13 residues. In germline, CDR1 is SSHAT, CDR2 FNYEAQ (reference sequence). V lost 5 bases and J lost 5; bases outside the gene matches: 6. The chain combines TRBV7-7 with TRBJ2-7; 7 nucleotides match TRBD1. The TCR originated in a woman in her forties in good health and CMV-seropositive. The sample consisted of PBMCs. The CDR3 bases are TGTGCCAGCAGCCTAGGGACAGTCAACGAGCAGTACTTC. This translates into CASSLGTVNEQYF.